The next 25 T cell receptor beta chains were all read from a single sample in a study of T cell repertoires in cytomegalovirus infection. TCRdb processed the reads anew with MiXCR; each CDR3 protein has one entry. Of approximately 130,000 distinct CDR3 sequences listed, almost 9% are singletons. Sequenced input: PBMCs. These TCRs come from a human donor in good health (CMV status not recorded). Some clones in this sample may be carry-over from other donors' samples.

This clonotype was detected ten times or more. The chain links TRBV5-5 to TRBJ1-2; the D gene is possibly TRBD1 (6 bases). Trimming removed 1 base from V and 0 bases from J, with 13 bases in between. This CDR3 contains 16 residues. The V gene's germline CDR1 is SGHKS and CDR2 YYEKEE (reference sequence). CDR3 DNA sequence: TGTGCCAGCAGCTTGAAGGACGGGGGGCCTAACTATGGCTACACCTTC. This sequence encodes CASSLKDGGPNYGYTF.

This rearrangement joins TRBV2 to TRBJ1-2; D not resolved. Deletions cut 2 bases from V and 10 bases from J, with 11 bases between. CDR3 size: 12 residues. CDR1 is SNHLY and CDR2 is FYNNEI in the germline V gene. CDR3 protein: CASSEYSLVYTF. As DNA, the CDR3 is TGTGCCAGCAGTGAATACAGTCTCGTCTACACCTTC.

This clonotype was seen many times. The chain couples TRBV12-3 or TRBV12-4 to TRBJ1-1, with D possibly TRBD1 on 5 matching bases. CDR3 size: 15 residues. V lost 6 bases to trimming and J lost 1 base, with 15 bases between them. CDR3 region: CASRALRGTNTEAFF. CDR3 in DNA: TGTGCCAGCAGGGCCCTTCGAGGGACGAACACTGAAGCTTTCTTT.

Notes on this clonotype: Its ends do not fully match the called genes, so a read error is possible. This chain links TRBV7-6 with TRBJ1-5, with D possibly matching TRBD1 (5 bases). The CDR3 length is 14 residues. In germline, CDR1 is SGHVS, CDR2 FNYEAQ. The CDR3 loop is CSSSLGQGGQAQHF. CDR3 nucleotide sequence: TGTTCCAGCAGCTTAGGGCAGGGCGGTCAGGCCCAGCATTTT. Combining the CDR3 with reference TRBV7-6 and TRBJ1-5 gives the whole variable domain GAGVSQSPRYKVTKRGQDVALRCDPISGHVSLYWYRQALGQGPEFLTYFNYEAQQDKSGLPNDRFSAERPEGSISTLTIQRTEQRDSAMYRCSSSLGQGGQAQHFGDGTRLSIL.

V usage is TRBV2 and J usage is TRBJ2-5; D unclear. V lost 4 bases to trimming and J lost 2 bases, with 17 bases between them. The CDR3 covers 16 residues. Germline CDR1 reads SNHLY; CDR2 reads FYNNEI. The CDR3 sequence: CASSVERGRLQETQYF. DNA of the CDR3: TGTGCCAGCAGTGTGGAGCGAGGCAGATTACAAGAGACCCAGTACTTC.

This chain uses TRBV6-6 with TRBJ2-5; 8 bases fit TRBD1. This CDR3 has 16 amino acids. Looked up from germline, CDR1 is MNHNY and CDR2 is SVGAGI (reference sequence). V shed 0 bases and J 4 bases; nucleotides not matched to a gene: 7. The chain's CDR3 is CASSYSNRTGPETQYF. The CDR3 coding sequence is TGTGCCAGCAGTTACTCGAATAGGACAGGGCCAGAGACCCAGTACTTC.

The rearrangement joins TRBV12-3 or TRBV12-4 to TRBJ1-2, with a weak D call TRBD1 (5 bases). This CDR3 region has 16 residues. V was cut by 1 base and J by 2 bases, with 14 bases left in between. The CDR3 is CASSLEAGGKNYGYTF. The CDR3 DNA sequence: TGTGCCAGCAGTTTAGAGGCGGGGGGGAAGAACTATGGCTACACCTTC.

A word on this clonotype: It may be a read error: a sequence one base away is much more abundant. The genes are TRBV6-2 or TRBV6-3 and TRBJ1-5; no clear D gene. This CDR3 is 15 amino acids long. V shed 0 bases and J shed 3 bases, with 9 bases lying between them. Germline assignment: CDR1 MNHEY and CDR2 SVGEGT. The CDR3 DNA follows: TGTGCCAGCAGTTACTCAGCACGGATCAATCAGCCCCAGCATTTT. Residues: CASSYSARINQPQHF.

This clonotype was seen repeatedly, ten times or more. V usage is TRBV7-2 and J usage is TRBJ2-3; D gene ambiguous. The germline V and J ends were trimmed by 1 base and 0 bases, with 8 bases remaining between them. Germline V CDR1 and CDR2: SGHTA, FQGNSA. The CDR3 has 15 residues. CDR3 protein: CASSLDWGSTDTQYF. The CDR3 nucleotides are TGTGCCAGCAGCTTAGACTGGGGTAGCACAGATACGCAGTATTTT.

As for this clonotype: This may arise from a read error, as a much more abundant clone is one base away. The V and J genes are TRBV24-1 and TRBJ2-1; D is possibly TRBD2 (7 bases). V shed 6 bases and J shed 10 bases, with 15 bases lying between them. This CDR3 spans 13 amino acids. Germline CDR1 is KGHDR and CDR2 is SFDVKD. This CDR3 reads CATSNGGQQEQFF. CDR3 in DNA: TGTGCCACCAGTAACGGGGGGCAGCAAGAGCAGTTCTTC.

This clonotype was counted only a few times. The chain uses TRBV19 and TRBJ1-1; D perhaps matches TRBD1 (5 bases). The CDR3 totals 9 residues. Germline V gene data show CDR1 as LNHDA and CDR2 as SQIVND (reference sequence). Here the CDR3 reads CAGDTEAFF. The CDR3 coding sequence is TGTGCGGGGGACACTGAAGCTTTCTTT.

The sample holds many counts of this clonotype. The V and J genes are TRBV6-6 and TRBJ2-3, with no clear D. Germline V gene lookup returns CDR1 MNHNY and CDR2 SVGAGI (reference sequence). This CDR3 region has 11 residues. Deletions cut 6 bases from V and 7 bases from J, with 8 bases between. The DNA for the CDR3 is TGTGCCAGCAGCCACCCTAATACGCAGTATTTT. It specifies CASSHPNTQYF.

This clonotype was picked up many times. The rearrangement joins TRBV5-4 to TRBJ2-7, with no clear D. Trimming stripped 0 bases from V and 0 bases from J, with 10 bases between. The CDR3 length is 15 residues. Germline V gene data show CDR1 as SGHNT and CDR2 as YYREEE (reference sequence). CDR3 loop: CASSLGHPSSYEQYF. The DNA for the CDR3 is TGTGCCAGCAGCTTGGGTCACCCGAGCTCCTACGAGCAGTACTTC. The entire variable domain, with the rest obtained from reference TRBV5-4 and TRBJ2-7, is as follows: ETGVTQSPTHLIKTRGQQVTLRCSSQSGHNTVSWYQQALGQGPQFIFQYYREEENGRGNFPPRFSGLQFPNYSSELNVNALELDDSALYLCASSLGHPSSYEQYFGPGTRLTVT.

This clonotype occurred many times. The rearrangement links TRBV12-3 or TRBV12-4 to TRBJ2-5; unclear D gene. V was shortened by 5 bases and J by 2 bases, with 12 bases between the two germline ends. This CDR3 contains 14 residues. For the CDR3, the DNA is TGTGCCAGCAGTCCTGGACGGTCTCAAGAGACCCAGTACTTC. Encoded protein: CASSPGRSQETQYF.

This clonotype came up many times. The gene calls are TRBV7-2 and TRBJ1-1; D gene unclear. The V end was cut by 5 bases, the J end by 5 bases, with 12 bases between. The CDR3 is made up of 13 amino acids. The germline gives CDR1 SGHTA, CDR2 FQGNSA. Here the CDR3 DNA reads TGTGCCAGCAGCCTTGCAGTTTGGACTGAAGCTTTCTTT. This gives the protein CASSLAVWTEAFF.

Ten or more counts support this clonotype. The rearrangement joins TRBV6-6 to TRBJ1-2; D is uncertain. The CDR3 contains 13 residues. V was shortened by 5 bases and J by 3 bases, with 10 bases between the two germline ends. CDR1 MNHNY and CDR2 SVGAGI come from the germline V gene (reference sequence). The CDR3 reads CASSPPGYYGYTF. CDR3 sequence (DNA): TGTGCCAGCAGTCCCCCAGGATACTATGGCTACACCTTC.

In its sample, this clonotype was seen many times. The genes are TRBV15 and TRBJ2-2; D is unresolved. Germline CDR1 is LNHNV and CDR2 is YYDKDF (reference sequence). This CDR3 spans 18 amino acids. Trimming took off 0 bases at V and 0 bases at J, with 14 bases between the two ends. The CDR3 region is CATSRDSGLSSNTGELFF. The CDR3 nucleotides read TGTGCCACCAGCAGAGATTCAGGCCTCAGCTCGAACACCGGGGAGCTGTTTTTT.

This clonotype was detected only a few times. The CDR3 sequence is CASSQEAGNGYTF. Written as DNA, the CDR3 is TGTGCCAGCAGCCAAGAGGCGGGGAATGGCTACACCTTC. The chain combines TRBV14 with TRBJ1-2; D is unresolved. This CDR3 has 13 amino acids. Germline assignment: CDR1 SGHDN and CDR2 FVKESK. Trimming removed 0 bases at V and 6 bases at J, with 8 bases between.

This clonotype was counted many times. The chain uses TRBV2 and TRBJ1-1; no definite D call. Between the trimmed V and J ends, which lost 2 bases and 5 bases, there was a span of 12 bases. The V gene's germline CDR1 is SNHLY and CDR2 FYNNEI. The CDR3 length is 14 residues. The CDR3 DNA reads TGTGCCAGCAGTGAACTGGGTTATTTAACTGAAGCTTTCTTT. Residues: CASSELGYLTEAFF.

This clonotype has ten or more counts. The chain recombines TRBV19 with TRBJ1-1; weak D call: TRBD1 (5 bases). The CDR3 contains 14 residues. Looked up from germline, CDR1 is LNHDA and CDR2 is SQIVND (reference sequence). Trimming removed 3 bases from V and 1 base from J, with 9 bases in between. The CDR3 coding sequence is TGTGCCAGTAGTATCCGTGGGGGGAACACTGAAGCTTTCTTT. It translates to CASSIRGGNTEAFF. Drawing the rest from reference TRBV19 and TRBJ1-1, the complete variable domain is DGGITQSPKYLFRKEGQNVTLSCEQNLNHDAMYWYRQDPGQGLRLIYYSQIVNDFQKGDIAEGYSVSREKKESFPLTVTSAQKNPTAFYLCASSIRGGNTEAFFGQGTRLTVV.

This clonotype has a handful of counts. Written as DNA, the CDR3 is TGTGCCAGCAGCCAAGGAGAACGGTTATATAATTCACCCCTCCACTTT. Translated, it gives CASSQGERLYNSPLHF. The rearrangement links TRBV3-1 to TRBJ1-6; D call uncertain. The length of the CDR3 is 16 residues. The V end lost 1 base, the J end lost 4 bases, and 11 bases lay between the germline ends. Germline V gene lookup returns CDR1 LGHDT and CDR2 YNNKEL (reference sequence). The complete variable domain, with remaining parts taken from reference TRBV3-1 and TRBJ1-6, reads DTAVSQTPKYLVTQMGNDKSIKCEQNLGHDTMYWYKQDSKKFLKIMFSYNNKELIINETVPNRFSPKSPDKAHLNLHINSLELGDSAVYFCASSQGERLYNSPLHFGNGTRLTVT.

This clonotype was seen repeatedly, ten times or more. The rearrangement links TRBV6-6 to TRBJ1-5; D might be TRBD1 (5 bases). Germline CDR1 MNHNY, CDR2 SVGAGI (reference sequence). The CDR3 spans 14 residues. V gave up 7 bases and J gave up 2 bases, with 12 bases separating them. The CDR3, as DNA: TGTGCCAGCACTGCCAGGGTAGGCAATCAGCCCCAGCATTTT. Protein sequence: CASTARVGNQPQHF.

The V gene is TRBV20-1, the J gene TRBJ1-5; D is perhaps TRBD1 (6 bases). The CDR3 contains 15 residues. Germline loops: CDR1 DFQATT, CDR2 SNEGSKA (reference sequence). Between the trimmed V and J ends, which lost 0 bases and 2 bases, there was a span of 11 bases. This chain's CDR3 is CSARDKWTGNQPQHF. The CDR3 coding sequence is TGCAGTGCTAGAGACAAATGGACAGGCAATCAGCCCCAGCATTTT.

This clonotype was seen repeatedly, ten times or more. CDR3 in amino acids: CASSLGGLAGSGETQYF. The CDR3 DNA reads TGTGCCAGCAGCTTAGGGGGACTAGCGGGGTCAGGAGAGACCCAGTACTTC. The chain combines TRBV7-2 with TRBJ2-5, with TRBD2 identical over 13 bases. The length of the CDR3 is 17 residues. CDR1 and CDR2 (germline): SGHTA, FQGNSA. After removal of 1 base from V and 4 bases from J, the junction contained 6 bases not matched to a gene. Using reference TRBV7-2 and TRBJ2-5 for the parts outside the CDR3, the full variable domain is GAGVSQSPSNKVTEKGKDVELRCDPISGHTALYWYRQSLGQGLEFLIYFQGNSAPDKSGLPSDRFSAERTGGSVSTLTIQRTQQEDSAVYLCASSLGGLAGSGETQYFGPGTRLLVL.

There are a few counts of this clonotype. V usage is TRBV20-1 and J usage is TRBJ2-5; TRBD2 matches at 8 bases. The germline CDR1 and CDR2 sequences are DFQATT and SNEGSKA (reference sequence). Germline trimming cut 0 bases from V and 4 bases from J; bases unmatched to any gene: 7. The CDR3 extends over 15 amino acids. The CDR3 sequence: CSARDWIAGLETQYF. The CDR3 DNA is TGCAGTGCTAGAGATTGGATAGCGGGGTTAGAGACCCAGTACTTC.